The T cell receptor (beta chain) described here comes from a study of immune evolution from preneoplasia to lung adenocarcinoma. The protocol was immunoSEQ multiplex PCR, while the TCRdb copy is restricted to in-frame clones and leaves out a portion. In the table there are fewer than 50,000 clones, 70% to 85% of which are singletons. Study-wide results and limits: From normal lung to invasive adenocarcinoma, top clone frequencies appeared to decrease. Later-stage lesions seemingly showed higher T cell density and diversity than normal lung.

Of note for this clone: Its antigen is not identified.

Premalignant or tumor cells were enriched by macro-dissection after pathologic assessment. The specimen sequenced was FFPE invasive lung adenocarcinoma tissue. The receptor was derived from a person between 60 and 70 years old with lung adenocarcinoma.

CDR3 sequence (DNA): TGTGCCAGCAGTCCCCTCGGCGAAAGAGGGGAGTTCTTC. Protein: CASSPLGERGEFF. The V gene is TRBV28, the J gene TRBJ2-1; either TRBD1 or TRBD2 may supply D (5 bases each). CDR3 length: 13 residues. The germline CDR1 and CDR2 sequences are MDHEN and SYDVKM. V shed 5 bases and J shed 14 bases, with 19 bases lying between them.